This T cell receptor (beta chain) was observed in a study of memory CD4+ T cells and cytomegalovirus serostatus. Study conclusions and caveats: CMV serostatus prediction reached median AUC 0.95, or 0.91 with US-trained model.

In the original processing: After removing out-of-frame reads, 2 million to 2.5 million distinct TCRbeta sequences remained. Measured with immunoSEQ multiplex PCR; TCRdb has only the in-frame clones, and not every one. V and J calls and clone size are those listed in that table; D and trimming were worked out from the DNA. This table has 50,000 or so clones, around 80% appearing once. Trimming removed 3 bases from V and 0 bases from J, with 15 bases in between. This CDR3 is 17 amino acids long. In germline, CDR1 is KGHSH, CDR2 LQKENI. As regards this clone: Antigen: not known.

Single viable CD3+CD4+CD8-CD45RO+ cells were sorted as the memory CD4+ T cells. The sample was memory CD4+ T cells from blood. The rearrangement joins TRBV18 to TRBJ1-3; no clear D. This TCR came from an adult in good health and CMV-seropositive. This CDR3 reads CASSPPNGGISGNTIYF. The CDR3 DNA reads as TGTGCCAGCTCACCGCCTAATGGCGGGATCTCTGGAAACACCATATATTTT.